This TCR beta chain was found in a study of T cells after yellow fever vaccination (dated by TCRdb to between 2018 and 2021). With respect to the entire study: The SMART-Seq v4 Ultra Low Input RNA kit was used to prepare libraries from fractions with low cell numbers. Bulk TCR alpha and beta repertoires were sequenced longitudinally to track T-cell clones before and after primary and booster YFV17D yellow fever vaccination. The cohort comprised two healthy male donors, one aged 18 to 30 and one aged 30 to 39 years. Bulk PBMC replicates and cell subsets were isolated from blood drawn at multiple timepoints before and after both primary and secondary immunization. Broader findings and caveats from the paper: A small fraction of clonotypes showed up in both the CD4 and CD8 compartments, probably as a result of convergent recombination. FACS-sorted repertoires could contain abundant contaminating clonotypes from the bulk population, so computational filtering was required. Compared with the primary T-cell response, the secondary T-cell response was weaker but faster, peaking on day 5 rather than day 15. Only two donors were included in the study, so the extent to which the findings can be generalized is limited. After the booster, most of the clones that had expanded following primary vaccination were detected again (around 97% of CD4 and around 87% of CD8), which suggests that memory was broadly maintained.

This clonotype was detected a few times. No base qualities exist here, and no much larger clone lies one base off it. TCR cDNA was synthesized by 5'RACE template switching, which introduced a universal primer site and unique molecular identifiers. Priming of cDNA synthesis was performed from both the TCR alpha and TCR beta constant segments. Library amplification used two PCR steps, and the second PCR step added sample barcodes and sequencing adapters. Sequencing of the libraries was done on either Illumina HiSeq 2500 (2x100 bp) or NovaSeq (2x150 bp). As for how the authors treated the data: MIGEC was used to demultiplex reads and collapse the reads into UMI consensus sequences, and MiXCR was used for V(D)J alignment. Vaccine-responding clonotypes were identified with edgeR using replicate PBMC samples, with FDR below 0.01 and a log2 fold change above 5 up to day 15 being required. Bulk clonotypes were assigned CD4 or CD8 identity according to which sequenced CD4 or CD8 repertoire held them at higher abundance. Clonotypes enriched at least 10-fold in dextramer-positive over dextramer-negative fractions were defined as NS4B-specific, and CD4-biased clonotypes were excluded. TCRdb reprocessing: public reads trimmed at Q25 with fastp, clones called with MiXCR, in-frame beta chains kept. Each CDR3 protein appears once, grouped with its most common genes and DNA. The V and J calls here are based on TCRdb, not the publication. The sample includes some 100,000 distinct CDR3 sequences, with over 8% observed a single time. The top ten hold around 17% of the sample.

Interpreted using the paper, the treatment or condition label stands for: live attenuated yellow fever vaccine strain. A standard Ficoll-Paque protocol was used to isolate PBMCs from peripheral blood. Epitope-specific CD8 T cells were sorted with a dextramer loaded with the yellow fever NS4B epitope peptide, and anti-CD3 and anti-CD8 staining was applied. TriZol was used to extract RNA from bulk PBMCs, CD4 and CD8 fractions, and dextramer-positive and dextramer-negative fractions. V sheds 6 bases and J sheds 2 bases, leaving 10 bases between their ends. As encoded in the germline V gene, CDR1 is MNHEY while CDR2 is SVGEGT. The CDR3 measures 13 amino acids from cysteine to phenylalanine. Only the CDR3 portion is preserved as DNA: 39 bases, with reading frame beginning at the first base.

This specimen consisted of CD8+ T cells not binding an NS4B(214-222) dextramer, sorted from PBMCs, obtained roughly 14 days after the first yellow fever vaccination. Taken with the paper, the label for cell subset or site translates to: NS4B epitope dextramer-negative CD8 T cells. The chain couples TRBV6-2 or TRBV6-3 to TRBJ1-1, with TRBD1 perhaps the D gene, on 5 matching bases. The source of this sequence is a young man who received the YFV17D yellow fever vaccine. The CDR3 corresponds to CASRGHPNTEAFF. The nucleotide sequence is given as TGTGCCAGCAGAGGACACCCAAACACTGAAGCTTTCTTT.